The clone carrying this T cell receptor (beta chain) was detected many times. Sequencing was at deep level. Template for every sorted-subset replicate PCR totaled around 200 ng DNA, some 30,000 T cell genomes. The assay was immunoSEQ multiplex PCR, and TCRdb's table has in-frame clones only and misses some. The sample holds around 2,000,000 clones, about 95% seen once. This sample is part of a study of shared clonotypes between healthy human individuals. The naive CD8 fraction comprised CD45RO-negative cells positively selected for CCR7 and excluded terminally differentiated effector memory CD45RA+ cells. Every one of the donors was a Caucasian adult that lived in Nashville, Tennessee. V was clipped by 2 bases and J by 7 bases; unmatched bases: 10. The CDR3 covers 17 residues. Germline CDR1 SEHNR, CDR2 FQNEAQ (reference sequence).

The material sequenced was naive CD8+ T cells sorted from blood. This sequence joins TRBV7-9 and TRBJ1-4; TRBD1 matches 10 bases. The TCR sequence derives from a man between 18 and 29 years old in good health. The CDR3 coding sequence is TGTGCCAGCAGCTTAACCGGGACAGGGGTATTCAGTGAAAAACTGTTTTTT. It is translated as CASSLTGTGVFSEKLFF.